These 20 T cell receptor beta chains share one sample of origin, sequenced in a study of T-cell memory formation after mild COVID-19. MiXCR, run by TCRdb on the 5' RACE reads, gives a single entry per CDR3 protein. Found here are hundreds of thousands of distinct CDR3 sequences, around a quarter of them singletons; the top ten hold about 12%. Sample: PBMCs or a T cell subset sorted from them (not recorded which). These receptors were collected from an adult woman who had mild COVID-19 (a few samples of this study predate the infection). Cell type and time point are not known.

The rearrangement joins TRBV20-1 to TRBJ2-7; TRBD2 is a possible D gene (6 bases). V was shortened by 1 base and J by 2 bases, with 12 bases between the two germline ends. This CDR3 is built from 14 residues. Germline-derived CDR1 and CDR2 are DFQATT and SNEGSKA (reference sequence). This chain's CDR3 is CSARGAGRPYEQYF. CDR3 nucleotide sequence: TGCAGTGCTAGAGGGGCGGGGAGACCCTACGAGCAGTACTTC.

The chain is built from TRBV27 and TRBJ1-2; 10 positions match TRBD1. V trimming: 4 bases; J trimming: 3 bases; junction bases outside the gene matches: 2. This CDR3 is 14 amino acids long. Germline loops: CDR1 MNHEY, CDR2 SMNVEV (reference sequence). The CDR3 spells CASSWTGGYYGYTF. The CDR3 coding sequence is TGTGCCAGCAGTTGGACAGGGGGGTACTATGGCTACACCTTC.

In this sample, this clonotype turned up a few times. This chain uses TRBV20-1 with TRBJ2-1, with D possibly TRBD2 on 7 matching bases. The V end lost 2 bases, the J end lost 0 bases, and 17 bases lay between the germline ends. Germline CDR1 is DFQATT and CDR2 is SNEGSKA (reference sequence). The CDR3 has 17 residues. The CDR3 region is CSARSLGGTSSYNEQFF. Written as DNA, the CDR3 is TGCAGTGCTAGATCCTTGGGGGGGACAAGCTCCTACAATGAGCAGTTCTTC.

This clonotype has just a few counts. The rearrangement links TRBV24-1 to TRBJ2-7; 11 positions agree with TRBD2. Germline trimming cut 5 bases from V and 4 bases from J; bases unmatched to any gene: 6. The CDR3 consists of 15 residues. Germline V gives CDR1 KGHDR, CDR2 SFDVKD. The CDR3 nucleotides read TGTGCCACCAGTGCCGGTAGCGGGAGGGGGTACGAGCAGTACTTC. It codes for CATSAGSGRGYEQYF.

This chain joins TRBV24-1 and TRBJ2-1, with 8 bases matching TRBD2. The CDR3 totals 15 residues. The trim removed 3 bases at V and 7 bases at J, leaving 7 bases unmatched. Germline V gene lookup returns CDR1 KGHDR and CDR2 SFDVKD. This CDR3 reads CATSDPGGSGNEQFF. DNA of the CDR3: TGTGCCACCAGTGATCCGGGAGGGTCGGGGAATGAGCAGTTCTTC.

The rearrangement joins TRBV5-1 to TRBJ1-1; D is possibly TRBD1 (5 bases). Germline CDR1 and CDR2: SGHRS and YFSETQ. This CDR3 has 16 residues. Trimming left V 4 bases short and J 3 bases short, with 19 bases between. CDR3 residues: CASSLGTLGVYTEAFF. The DNA for the CDR3 is TGCGCCAGCAGCCTGGGTACCCTGGGGGTTTACACTGAAGCTTTCTTT. The full variable domain, in which reference TRBV5-1 and TRBJ1-1 provide the parts outside the CDR3, is KAGVTQTPRYLIKTRGQQVTLSCSPISGHRSVSWYQQTPGQGLQFLFEYFSETQRNKGNFPGRFSGRQFSNSRSEMNVSTLELGDSALYLCASSLGTLGVYTEAFFGQGTRLTVV.

V gene TRBV5-1 combines with J gene TRBJ2-3, with 7 bases matching TRBD2. Trimming cost V 4 bases and J 2 bases; bases outside gene matches: 19. From germline, CDR1 is SGHRS and CDR2 YFSETQ. The CDR3 length is 19 residues. The CDR3, as DNA: TGCGCCAGCAGCCCCTTAGGTAGCGGGCAGACCGGGAACACAGATACGCAGTATTTT. Protein sequence: CASSPLGSGQTGNTDTQYF.

This clonotype was counted many times. This chain connects TRBV6-6 to TRBJ2-1; D uncertain. This CDR3 has 12 residues. V was cut by 6 bases and J by 3 bases, with 6 bases left in between. The germline V gene has CDR1 MNHNY and CDR2 SVGAGI (reference sequence). The CDR3 DNA reads as TGTGCCAGCAGGGCGAACTACAATGAGCAGTTCTTC. This gives the protein CASRANYNEQFF.

The CDR3 DNA sequence: TGTGCCAGCAGTGTGACCGGGACAGGGGGCAGTGAGCAGTTCTTC. As protein: CASSVTGTGGSEQFF. V gene TRBV6-1 combines with J gene TRBJ2-1, with 12 nucleotides matching TRBD1. The V gene's germline CDR1 is MNHNS and CDR2 SASEGT. This CDR3 comprises 15 residues. With V trimmed by 4 bases and J by 9 bases, 7 bases remained unmatched.

In its sample, this clonotype was seen a few times. V is TRBV18 and J is TRBJ2-2; D is undetermined. V lost 4 bases and J lost 1, with 7 bases in between. Per the germline V gene, CDR1 is KGHSH and CDR2 is LQKENI. CDR3 length: 14 residues. CDR3 amino acids: CASSLNLNTGELFF. The CDR3, as DNA: TGTGCCAGCTCACTAAACCTGAACACCGGGGAGCTGTTTTTT.

This clonotype has only a few counts. The J gene is TRBJ2-2, the V gene TRBV5-1; D is perhaps TRBD1 (5 bases). The germline V gene encodes CDR1 SGHRS and CDR2 YFSETQ. The CDR3 totals 15 residues. V lost 0 bases and J lost 6, with 12 bases in between. The CDR3 DNA follows: TGCGCCAGCAGCTTGGCCACAGGTGTGTCCGGGGAGCTGTTTTTT. It is translated as CASSLATGVSGELFF.

The chain joins TRBV18 to TRBJ2-6, with a tentative D call TRBD2 (5 bases). Trimming left V 4 bases short and J 0 bases short, with 19 bases between. This CDR3 is 19 amino acids long. Germline CDR1 KGHSH, CDR2 LQKENI. CDR3 DNA sequence: TGTGCCAGCTCACTAAAAGGTAGCGTTTATGGCTCTGGGGCCAACGTCCTGACTTTC. It is translated as CASSLKGSVYGSGANVLTF.

This clonotype has more than one count but fewer than ten. The genes are TRBV7-8 and TRBJ2-3, with 7 bases lining up with TRBD1. Germline lookup yields CDR1 SGHVS and CDR2 FQNEAQ. There are 16 residues in the CDR3. Germline trimming cut 4 bases from V and 1 base from J; bases unmatched to any gene: 8. CDR3 coding DNA: TGTGCCAGCAGCTCTGTCAGGGGGTTCGGCACAGATACGCAGTATTTT. Residues: CASSSVRGFGTDTQYF. Supplemented by reference TRBV7-8 and TRBJ2-3, the full variable domain reads GAGVSQSPRYKVAKRGQDVALRCDPISGHVSLFWYQQALGQGPEFLTYFQNEAQLDKSGLPSDRFFAERPEGSVSTLKIQRTQQEDSAVYLCASSSVRGFGTDTQYFGPGTRLTVL.

This clonotype was seen repeatedly, ten times or more. J is TRBJ2-1 and V is TRBV12-3 or TRBV12-4, with D tentatively TRBD2 (6 bases). The CDR3 covers 14 residues. Trimming left V 8 bases short and J 4 bases short, with 15 bases between. The CDR3 DNA follows: TGTGCCAGCTCCTTCGGGCTAGCGTACAATGAGCAGTTCTTC. It specifies CASSFGLAYNEQFF.

This clonotype has more than one count but fewer than ten. This chain links TRBV18 with TRBJ2-7, with D tentatively TRBD2 (6 bases). The germline V and J ends were trimmed by 6 bases and 5 bases, with 17 bases remaining between them. The V gene's germline CDR1 is KGHSH and CDR2 LQKENI. This CDR3 is 14 amino acids long. CDR3 amino acids: CASSPRERDHEQYF. The CDR3 nucleotides read TGTGCCAGCTCCCCTCGGGAGAGGGACCACGAGCAGTACTTC.

A remark on this clonotype: No DNA is shown, since the ends of the CDR3 on it are uncertain; the CDR3 is the one TCRdb lists. The chain combines TRBV6-5 with TRBJ2-1; TRBD2 reflects the table's D call only, with no check against the DNA. Looked up from germline, CDR1 is MNHEY and CDR2 is SVGAGI. The CDR3 has 17 residues if both end residues are counted. The CDR3 protein is CASSISARLAGAAEQFF.

This clonotype occurred a few times. The J gene is TRBJ2-7, the V gene TRBV9, with 7 bases identical to TRBD2. The V and J ends lost 0 bases and 3 bases, in that order; junction bases with no gene match: 6. Germline lookup yields CDR1 SGDLS and CDR2 YYNGEE. CDR3 size: 15 residues. The DNA for the CDR3 is TGTGCCAGCAGCGTAGGTCCGGGGGGAGGCTACGAGCAGTACTTC. Translation: CASSVGPGGGYEQYF.

This clonotype was recorded a few times. V usage is TRBV12-3 or TRBV12-4 and J usage is TRBJ1-1; D is unclear. The V gene lost 6 bases and the J gene lost 1 base, with 12 bases spanning the gap. The CDR3 loop spans 14 amino acids. The CDR3 sequence is CASSYHAGNTEAFF. The CDR3, as DNA: TGTGCCAGCAGCTACCATGCGGGGAACACTGAAGCTTTCTTT.

The V gene is TRBV7-6, the J gene TRBJ2-7; tentatively, D is TRBD1 or TRBD2 (5 bases each). Germline CDR1 reads SGHVS; CDR2 reads FNYEAQ. This CDR3 is 16 amino acids long. Trimming left V 3 bases short and J 1 base short, with 16 bases between. CDR3 in amino acids: CASSLERDGASYEQYF. CDR3 bases: TGTGCCAGCAGCTTGGAGAGGGACGGAGCTTCCTACGAGCAGTACTTC.

The rearrangement uses TRBV29-1 and TRBJ1-2; 11 bases line up with TRBD1. Germline values: CDR1 SQVTM, CDR2 ANQGSEA. The CDR3 sequence is 14 residues long. V lost 6 bases and J lost 3; bases outside the gene matches: 6. For the CDR3, the DNA is TGCAGCGTGGGGGGGACAGGGGGACACTATGGCTACACCTTC. Its protein is CSVGGTGGHYGYTF. Combining the CDR3 with reference TRBV29-1 and TRBJ1-2 gives the whole variable domain SAVISQKPSRDICQRGTSLTIQCQVDSQVTMMFWYRQQPGQSLTLIATANQGSEATYESGFVIDKFPISRPNLTFSTLTVSNMSPEDSSIYLCSVGGTGGHYGYTFGSGTRLTVV.